Sequencing of this T cell receptor beta chain was carried out in a study of blood T cell repertoires in COVID-19. Study-wide context: Collection of acute and convalescent COVID-19 samples took place in the United States, Italy and Spain. In each case, the material was cDNA or gDNA derived from T cells, B-cell-depleted T cells, or PBMCs.

As originally analysed: Cell counts per sample came from amplifying reference gene primers. The assay was immunoSEQ multiplex PCR, and TCRdb's table has in-frame clones only and misses some. Clone size and V and J calls were adopted from that table, with D and trimming inferred from the DNA. The data contain around 80,000 clones, around three quarters of them singletons. The receptor comes from a man aged 50 to 59 with active or convalescent COVID-19. Source material: peripheral blood.

The CDR3, as DNA: TGTGCCAGCAGCCATCCCACAGGGACCGTCTCCTACGAGCAGTACTTC. As protein: CASSHPTGTVSYEQYF. The rearrangement joins TRBV7-2 to TRBJ2-7, with D tentatively TRBD1 (6 bases). The V and J ends lost 5 bases and 0 bases respectively, with 17 bases between them. CDR3 size: 16 residues. The germline gives CDR1 SGHTA, CDR2 FQGNSA.